This entry is about one T cell receptor (beta chain). Sequencing was performed with immunoSEQ multiplex PCR; in TCRdb, only in-frame clones are kept and a portion is missing. The table records around 94,000 clones, roughly 87% of them present only once. This record belongs to a study of blood T cell repertoires in COVID-19. Across the whole study: Samples taken during acute and convalescent COVID-19 were collected in the United States, Italy and Spain. T cells, B-cell-depleted T cells, or PBMCs supplied cDNA or gDNA.

The CDR3 length is 13 residues. Germline CDR1 reads KGHSH; CDR2 reads LQKENI. V lost 0 bases and J 10 bases, leaving 13 bases between the germline ends. Those enrolled in Seattle joined during active infection and were followed longitudinally afterward. The chain recombines TRBV18 with TRBJ2-7, with D possibly TRBD1 on 5 matching bases. The sample comprised peripheral blood. This sequence was found in a woman in her fifties or sixties with COVID-19, enrolled during active disease. The CDR3 loop is CASSPPESGPQYF. The CDR3 coding sequence is TGTGCCAGCTCACCACCTGAGTCAGGGCCTCAGTACTTC.